This T cell receptor beta chain appears in the sequencing data of a study of T cell responses to AZD1222 COVID-19 vaccine. Broader study findings: Reports say nearly half of spike-specific TCRs go after unmutated variant regions.

Here immunoSEQ multiplex PCR was the method, and the copy in TCRdb shows in-frame clones only, minus some. Of approximately 74,000 clones detected, roughly 83% appear once; the ten largest clones hold 20% to 30%. Worth noting for this clone: Its specificity is not known.

The V gene lost 7 bases and the J gene lost 0 bases, with 16 bases spanning the gap. The CDR3 spans 16 residues. Germline assignment: CDR1 MNHNY and CDR2 SVGAGI (reference sequence). The rearrangement joins TRBV6-6 to TRBJ1-3; TRBD1 is a possible D gene (5 bases). The sequencing here drew on peripheral blood, taken 28 days after the second AZD1222 dose. This TCR was sampled from an adult who received the AZD1222 COVID-19 vaccine. CDR3 coding DNA: TGTGCCAGCACCGACGGGGGGACCCGCTCTGGAAACACCATATATTTT. This sequence encodes CASTDGGTRSGNTIYF.